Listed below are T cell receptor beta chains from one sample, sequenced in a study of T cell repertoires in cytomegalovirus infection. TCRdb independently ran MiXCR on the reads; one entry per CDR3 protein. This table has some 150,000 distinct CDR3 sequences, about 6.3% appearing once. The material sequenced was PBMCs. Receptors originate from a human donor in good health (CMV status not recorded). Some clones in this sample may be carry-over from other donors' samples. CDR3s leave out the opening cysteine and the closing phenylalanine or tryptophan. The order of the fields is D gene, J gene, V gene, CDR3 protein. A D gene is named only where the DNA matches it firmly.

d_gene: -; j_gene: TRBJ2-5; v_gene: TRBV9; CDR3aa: ASSVESRGETQY
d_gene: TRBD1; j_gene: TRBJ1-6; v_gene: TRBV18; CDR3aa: ASSPDPGGYNSPLH
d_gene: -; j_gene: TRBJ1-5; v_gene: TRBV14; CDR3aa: ASSPGGGGNQPQH
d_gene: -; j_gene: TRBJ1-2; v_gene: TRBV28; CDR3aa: ASRGRLGYT
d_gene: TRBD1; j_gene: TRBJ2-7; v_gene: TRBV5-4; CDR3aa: ASSKQGRSYEQY
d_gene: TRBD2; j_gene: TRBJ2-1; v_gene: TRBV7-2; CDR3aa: ASSSRTSGFYNEQF
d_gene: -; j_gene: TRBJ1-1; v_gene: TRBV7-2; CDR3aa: ASSLAAGVNTEAF
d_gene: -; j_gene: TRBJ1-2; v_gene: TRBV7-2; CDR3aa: ASAPEGENYGYT
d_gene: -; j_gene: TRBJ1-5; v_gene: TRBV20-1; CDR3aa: SATRGGLANQPQH
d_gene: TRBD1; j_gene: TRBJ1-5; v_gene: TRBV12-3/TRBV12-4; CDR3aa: ASSWAGGFVQPQH
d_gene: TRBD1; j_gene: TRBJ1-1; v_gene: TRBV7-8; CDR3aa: ASSLSSPGGLQTEAF
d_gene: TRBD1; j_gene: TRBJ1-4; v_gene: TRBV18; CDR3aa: ASSPRTGENEKLF
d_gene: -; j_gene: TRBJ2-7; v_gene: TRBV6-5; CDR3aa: ASSCSSNGPNYEQY
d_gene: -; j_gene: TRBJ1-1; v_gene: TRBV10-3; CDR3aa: AISESTRGNTEAF
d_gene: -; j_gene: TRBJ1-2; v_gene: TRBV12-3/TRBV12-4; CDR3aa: ASSLAGTYGYT
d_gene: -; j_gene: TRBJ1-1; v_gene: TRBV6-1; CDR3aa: ASSESPTGYTEAF
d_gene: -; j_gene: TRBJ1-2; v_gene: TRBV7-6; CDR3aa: ASSLGTLGGYT
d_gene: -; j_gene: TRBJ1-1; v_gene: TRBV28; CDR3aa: ASSLTDLVMNTEAF
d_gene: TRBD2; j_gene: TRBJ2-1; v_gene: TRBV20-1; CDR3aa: SARDRVSGLVRHEQF
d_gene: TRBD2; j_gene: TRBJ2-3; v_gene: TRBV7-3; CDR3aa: ASSSWTTGGDTQY
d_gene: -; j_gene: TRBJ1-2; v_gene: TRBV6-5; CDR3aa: ASVGALGYT
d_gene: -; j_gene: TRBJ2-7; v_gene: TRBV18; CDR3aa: ASSPLYEQY
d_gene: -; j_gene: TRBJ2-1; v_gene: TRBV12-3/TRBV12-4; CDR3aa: ASSTIQGSEQF
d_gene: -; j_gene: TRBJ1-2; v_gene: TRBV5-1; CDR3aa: ASSFPDINYGYT
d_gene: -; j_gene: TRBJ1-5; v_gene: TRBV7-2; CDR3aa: ASSLAPGTQPQH
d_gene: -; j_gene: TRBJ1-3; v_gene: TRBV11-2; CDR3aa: ASSFGGPGNTIY
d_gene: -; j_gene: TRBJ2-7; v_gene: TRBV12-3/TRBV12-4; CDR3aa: ASSPSFGTAYEQY
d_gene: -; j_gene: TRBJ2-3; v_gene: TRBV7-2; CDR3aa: ASSRRVTGALSTDTQY
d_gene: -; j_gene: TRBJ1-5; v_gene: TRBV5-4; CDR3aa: ASSLGPGGNQPQH